These T cell receptor beta chains were read from a single sample in a study of T-cell memory formation after mild COVID-19. TCRdb reanalysed the 5' RACE reads using MiXCR and keeps one entry per CDR3 protein. This repertoire shows a few hundred thousand distinct CDR3 sequences, 25% to 30% found once; its top ten account for approximately 13%. Sequencing was performed on PBMCs or a T cell subset sorted from them (not recorded which). The origin of the receptors is an adult woman who had mild COVID-19 (a few samples of this study predate the infection). Cell type and time point are not known. The CDR3 runs from the conserved cysteine through the conserved F or W. The D gene is left open where the match is weak. Clone size is not always given. Where it is, it says once, few, many or a class for expanded clones.

size	V	D	J	CDR3	DNA
NA	TRBV5-1	TRBD2	TRBJ2-3	CASSLSGTSGVSSMSDTQYF	TGCGCCAGCAGCTTGAGCGGGACTAGCGGGGTGTCGAGTATGTCAGATACGCAGTATTTT
NA	TRBV6-2/TRBV6-3	NA	TRBJ2-3	CASSYSTDQYF	TGTGCCAGCAGTTACTCAACCGATCAGTATTTT
few	TRBV5-1	NA	TRBJ2-3	CASSELGGFTDTQYF	TGCGCCAGCAGCGAGCTCGGAGGGTTCACAGATACGCAGTATTTT
few	TRBV29-1	NA	TRBJ2-2	CSVAENTGELFF	TGCAGCGTTGCCGAGAACACCGGGGAGCTGTTTTTT
few	TRBV29-1	NA	TRBJ2-3	CSAQPSGGDTQYF	TGCAGCGCTCAGCCCAGTGGGGGGGATACGCAGTATTTT
NA	TRBV7-2	NA	TRBJ2-2	CASSLTGTDGAGELFF	TGTGCCAGCAGTCTTACCGGGACCGACGGGGCCGGGGAGCTGTTTTTT
NA	TRBV7-3	TRBD2	TRBJ2-1	CASSSGLAGEGEQFF	TGTGCCAGCAGCTCGGGACTAGCGGGAGAGGGTGAGCAGTTCTTC
NA	TRBV11-2	TRBD1	TRBJ1-2	CASSSRQGVSRGYTF	TGTGCCAGCAGTTCTCGACAGGGGGTATCGAGGGGCTACACCTTC
NA	TRBV9	NA	TRBJ2-7	CASSAGLAYEQYF	TGTGCCAGCAGCGCGGGACTGGCCTACGAGCAGTACTTC
few	TRBV6-5	TRBD1	TRBJ2-2	CASSYGTGGTGELFF	TGTGCCAGCAGTTACGGGACAGGCGGCACCGGGGAGCTGTTTTTT
NA	TRBV29-1	NA	TRBJ1-2	CSVEESGRAPYGYTF	TGCAGCGTTGAAGAATCGGGCAGAGCTCCCTATGGCTACACCTTC
NA	TRBV7-2	NA	TRBJ2-3	CASSLSGRRTDTQYF	TGTGCCAGCAGCTTATCCGGACGACGCACAGATACGCAGTATTTT
NA	TRBV11-2	NA	TRBJ2-1	CAGAAEGLEQFF	TGTGCCGGGGCTGCCGAGGGACTTGAGCAGTTCTTC
NA	TRBV20-1	NA	TRBJ1-2	CSAGTDRYYGYTF	TGCAGTGCTGGGACCGACAGGTACTATGGCTACACCTTC
NA	TRBV11-2	NA	TRBJ2-1	CASSLELINEQFF	TGTGCCAGCAGCTTAGAGCTGATCAATGAGCAGTTCTTC
NA	TRBV7-2	NA	TRBJ2-2	CASSPTARGTGELFF	TGTGCCAGCTCCCCGACGGCGCGGGGCACCGGGGAGCTGTTTTTT
NA	TRBV5-1	NA	TRBJ1-2	CASSLDPSGTLDYGYTF	TGCGCCAGCAGCTTGGACCCTTCAGGAACACTTGATTATGGCTACACCTTC
few	TRBV7-8	NA	TRBJ1-2	CASSLRQRGGYTF	TGTGCCAGCAGCTTACGACAAAGGGGTGGCTACACCTTC